What follows describes a single T cell receptor (beta chain). The germline V gene has CDR1 SEHNR and CDR2 FQNEAQ (reference sequence). The CDR3 covers 15 residues. V trimming: 4 bases; J trimming: 2 bases; junction bases outside the gene matches: 1. Repertoires were generated with immunoSEQ multiplex PCR, while TCRdb's copy carries only in-frame clones and drops some. The data contain about 450,000 clones, roughly 77% of them singletons. This entry comes from a study of shared clonotypes between healthy human individuals. This chain uses TRBV7-9 with TRBJ2-3; TRBD2 matches at 12 bases. The sample comprised PBMCs. This clonotype was sampled from a woman between 40 and 55 years old in good health. Some clones in this sample may be carry-over from other donors' samples. The CDR3 sequence: CASSSSGRDTDTQYF. The CDR3 DNA reads TGTGCCAGCAGCTCTAGCGGGAGGGACACAGATACGCAGTATTTT.